The present entry profiles one T cell receptor (beta chain) with its context. Its specificity is unknown. One entry per CDR3 protein results from TCRdb running MiXCR on the RT-PCR reads. The sample contains roughly 630,000 distinct CDR3 sequences, around 15% of which appear only once. These data originate in a study of response to subunit inactivated influenza vaccine. Study-wide points: The authors put forward the suggestion that each seasonal influenza vaccination may bring in only a limited number of new T cells.

Trimming stripped 6 bases from V and 6 bases from J, with 6 bases between. Per the germline V gene, CDR1 is SQVTM and CDR2 is ANQGSEA. There are 10 residues in the CDR3. This TCR derives from a man over 45 who received an inactivated influenza vaccine. The V gene is TRBV29-1, the J gene TRBJ2-1, with unresolved D. The sample here was PBMCs from blood, taken approximately 15 days before vaccination. The DNA for the CDR3 is TGCAGCGTCACAACCAATGAGCAGTTCTTC. Amino acids: CSVTTNEQFF.